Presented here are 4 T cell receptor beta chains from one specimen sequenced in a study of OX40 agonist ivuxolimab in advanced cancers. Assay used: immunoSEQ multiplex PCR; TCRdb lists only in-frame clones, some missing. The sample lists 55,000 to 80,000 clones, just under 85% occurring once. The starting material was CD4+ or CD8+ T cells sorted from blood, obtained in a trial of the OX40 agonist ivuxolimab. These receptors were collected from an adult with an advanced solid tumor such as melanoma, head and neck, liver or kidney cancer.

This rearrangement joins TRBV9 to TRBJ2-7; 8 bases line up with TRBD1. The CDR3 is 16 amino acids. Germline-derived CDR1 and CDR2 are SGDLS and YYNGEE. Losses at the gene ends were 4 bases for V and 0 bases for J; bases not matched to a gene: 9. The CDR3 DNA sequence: TGTGCCAGCAGCCCAGGGGGCTCTGGAATCTCCTACGAGCAGTACTTC. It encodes CASSPGGSGISYEQYF. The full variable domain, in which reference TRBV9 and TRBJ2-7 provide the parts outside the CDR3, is DSGVTQTPKHLITATGQRVTLRCSPRSGDLSVYWYQQSLDQGLQFLIQYYNGEERAKGNILERFSAQQFPDLHSELNLSSLELGDSALYFCASSPGGSGISYEQYFGPGTRLTVT.

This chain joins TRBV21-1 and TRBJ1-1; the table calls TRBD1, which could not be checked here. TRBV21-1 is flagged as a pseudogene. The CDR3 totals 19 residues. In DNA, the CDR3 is TGTGCCAGCAGCAAAGTGGAGAGGACAGTAACAGGGGAGAACACTGAAGCTTTCTTT. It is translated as CASSKVERTVTGENTEAFF.

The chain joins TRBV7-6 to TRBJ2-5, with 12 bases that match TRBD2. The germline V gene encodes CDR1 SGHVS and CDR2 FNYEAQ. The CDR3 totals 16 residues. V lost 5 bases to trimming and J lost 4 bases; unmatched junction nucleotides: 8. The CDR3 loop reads CASSPRTSGTGETQYF. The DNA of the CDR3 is TGTGCCAGCAGCCCCCGGACTAGCGGGACAGGAGAGACCCAGTACTTC.

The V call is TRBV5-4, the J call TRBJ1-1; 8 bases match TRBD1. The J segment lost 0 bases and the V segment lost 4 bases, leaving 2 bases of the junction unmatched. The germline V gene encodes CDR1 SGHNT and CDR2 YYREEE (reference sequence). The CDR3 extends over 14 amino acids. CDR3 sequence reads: CASSRTGLNTEAFF. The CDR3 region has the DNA TGTGCCAGCAGCAGGACAGGGTTGAACACTGAAGCTTTCTTT.